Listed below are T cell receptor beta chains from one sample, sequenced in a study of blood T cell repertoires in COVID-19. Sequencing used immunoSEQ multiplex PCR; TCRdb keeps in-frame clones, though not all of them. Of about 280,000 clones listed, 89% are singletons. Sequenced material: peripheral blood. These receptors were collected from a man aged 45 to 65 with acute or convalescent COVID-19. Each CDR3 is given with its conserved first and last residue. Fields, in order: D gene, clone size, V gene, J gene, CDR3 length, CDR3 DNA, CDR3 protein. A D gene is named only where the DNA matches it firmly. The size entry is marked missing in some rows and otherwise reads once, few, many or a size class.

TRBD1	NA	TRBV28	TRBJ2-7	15	TGTGCCAGCATCACCGTTGTGGCAGGGGGTTACGAGCAGTACTTC	CASITVVAGGYEQYF
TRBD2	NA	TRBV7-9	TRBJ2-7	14	TGTGCCAGCAGCACAGGACTAGCGGGTAACGAGCAGTACTTC	CASSTGLAGNEQYF
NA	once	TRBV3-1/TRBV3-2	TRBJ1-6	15	TGTGCCAGCAGCCGCCTAGGAACACAAACTTCACCCCTCCACTTT	CASSRLGTQTSPLHF
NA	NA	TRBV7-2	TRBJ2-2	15	TGTGCCAGCAGCTTACCAAGCGTTAACACCGGGGAGCTGTTTTTT	CASSLPSVNTGELFF
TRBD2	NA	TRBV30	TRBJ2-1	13	TGTGCCTGGAACCGGGACTACCGGAATGAGCAGTTCTTC	CAWNRDYRNEQFF
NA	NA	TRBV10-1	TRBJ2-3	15	TGCGCCAGCAGTGAGTCAGAGTCCAGCACAGATACGCAGTATTTT	CASSESESSTDTQYF
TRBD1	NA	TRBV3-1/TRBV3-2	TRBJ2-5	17	TGTGCCAGCAGCCAAGCCGGGACAGGGGGGAAAAGTAGTGCCCAGTACTTC	CASSQAGTGGKSSAQYF
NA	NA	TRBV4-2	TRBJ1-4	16	TGTGCCAGCAGCCAAGCCGGACTTGCAACTAATGAAAAACTGTTTTTT	CASSQAGLATNEKLFF
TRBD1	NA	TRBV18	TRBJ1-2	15	TGTGCCAGCTCATCAGGACAGGGGAGGAACTATGGCTACACCTTC	CASSSGQGRNYGYTF
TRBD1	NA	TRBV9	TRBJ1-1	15	TGTGCCAGCAGCGTCAGACAGGGGGGGAACACTGAAGCTTTCTTT	CASSVRQGGNTEAFF
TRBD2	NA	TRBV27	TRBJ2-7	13	TGTGCCAGCAGACCTAGCGGGCGCTACGAGCAGTACTTC	CASRPSGRYEQYF
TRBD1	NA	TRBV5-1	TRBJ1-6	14	TGCGCCAGCAGCTCCGACAGGGGAGATTCACCCCTCCACTTT	CASSSDRGDSPLHF
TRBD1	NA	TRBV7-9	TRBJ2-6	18	TGTGCCAGCAGCTCCCTGACAGGGACATTCTCTGGGGCCAACGTCCTGACTTTC	CASSSLTGTFSGANVLTF
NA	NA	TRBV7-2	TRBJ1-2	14	TGTGCCAGCAGCTTAGAAGGGAGAAGGTATGGCTACACCTTC	CASSLEGRRYGYTF
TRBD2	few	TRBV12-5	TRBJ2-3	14	TGTGCTAGTGCGCCTTTTGGGGGGGTAGATACGCAGTATTTT	CASAPFGGVDTQYF
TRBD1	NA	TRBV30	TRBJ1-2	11	TGTGCCAGCGACAGGGCACCTGGCTACACCTTC	CASDRAPGYTF
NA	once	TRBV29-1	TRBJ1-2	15	TGCAGCGTTGAAGAAATTGCTAGAGCTAACTATGGCTACACCTTC	CSVEEIARANYGYTF
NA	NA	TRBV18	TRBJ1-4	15	TGTGCCAGCTCACGGGATGGGGGCGGTAATGAAAAACTGTTTTTT	CASSRDGGGNEKLFF
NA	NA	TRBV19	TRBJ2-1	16	TGTGCCAGTAGTATAATGCAGTCAAGCTCCTACAATGAGCAGTTCTTC	CASSIMQSSSYNEQFF
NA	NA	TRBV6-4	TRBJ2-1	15	TGTGCCAGCAGCGGACAGTCCGAAGTAGGCAATGAGCAGTTCTTC	CASSGQSEVGNEQFF
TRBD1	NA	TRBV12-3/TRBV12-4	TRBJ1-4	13	TGTGCCAGCAGTTTAGCGCTAAAGGGACAGGTGTTTTTT	CASSLALKGQVFF
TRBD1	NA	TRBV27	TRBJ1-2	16	TGTGCCAGCAGTTTATCGATGTCAGGGGGTTTATCTGGCTACACCTTC	CASSLSMSGGLSGYTF
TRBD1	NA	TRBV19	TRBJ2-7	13	TGTGCCAGTAGTATATACGACAGGGCCGAGCAGTACTTC	CASSIYDRAEQYF
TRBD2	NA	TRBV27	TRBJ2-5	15	TGTGCCAGCAGTTTACTAGCGGGGGCTAGAGAGACCCAGTACTTC	CASSLLAGARETQYF
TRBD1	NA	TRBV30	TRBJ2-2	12	TGTGCCTGGGGGACAGGGGGCGTGGAGCTGTTTTTT	CAWGTGGVELFF
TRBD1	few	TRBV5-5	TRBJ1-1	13	TGTGCCAGCAGCCCGACAGGGAGGACTGAAGCTTTCTTT	CASSPTGRTEAFF